This note documents a single TCR beta chain sequence. What it recognizes is unknown. The data are from a study of T cell responses to AZD1222 COVID-19 vaccine. Study-wide findings and caveats: Baseline seropositivity characterized only 5 or 6 AZD1222 recipients. Sampled repertoires all dated from after the peak T cell response. Unmutated variant regions are reportedly targeted by nearly half of spike-specific TCRs.

Clones were read by immunoSEQ multiplex PCR, and TCRdb kept only the in-frame ones, dropping some. The table lists some 170,000 clones, approximately 90% of them singletons. In germline, CDR1 is SGHAT, CDR2 FQNNGV. This CDR3 spans 17 amino acids. With 1 base removed from V and 2 bases from J, the gap between germline ends came to 17 bases. Sample: peripheral blood, taken on day 0 of AZD1222 vaccination. The origin of this receptor is an adult in good health. The V call is TRBV11-2, the J call TRBJ1-1; weak D call: TRBD1 (6 bases). The CDR3 bases are TGTGCCAGCAGCTTAGTGGGGGGGCAGGCACCTAACACTGAAGCTTTCTTT. Its protein is CASSLVGGQAPNTEAFF.